Shown below are 19 T cell receptor beta chains from a single sample sequenced in a study of shared clonotypes between healthy human individuals (dated by TCRdb to 2019 to 2021). Library prep was done by the immunoSEQ multiplex PCR assay. In TCRdb, the immuneACCESS table is reduced to in-frame sequences with V and J assigned. These tables do not hold every clone; where another copy was compared, an unresolved V gene accounts for under half, and the others remain unexplained. Here the sample has about a million clones; 65% to 75% occur a single time. The ten largest clones add up to about 1.5% of the sample. The sequenced sample was memory CD4+ T cells sorted from blood. What this sample's cell subset or site label stands for: CD45RA-negative fraction. These receptors were taken from a man aged 18-30 years in good health.

The chain links TRBV7-2 to TRBJ1-5; 8 bases agree with TRBD1. This CDR3 is 15 amino acids long. Germline V gives CDR1 SGHTA, CDR2 FQGNSA. V lost 1 base and J lost 6; bases outside the gene matches: 5. CDR3 loop: CASSLVSGGGQPQHF. The DNA for the CDR3 is TGTGCCAGCAGCTTAGTCTCAGGGGGCGGTCAGCCCCAGCATTTT.

This clone was recorded once. V gene TRBV30 combines with J gene TRBJ1-1, with D possibly matching TRBD1 (6 bases). V shed 0 bases and J shed 0 bases, with 8 bases lying between them. This CDR3 spans 14 amino acids. Germline loops: CDR1 GTSNPN, CDR2 SVGIG (reference sequence). DNA of the CDR3: TGTGCCTGGAGTGTAGCAGGGGTGAACACTGAAGCTTTCTTT. This translates into CAWSVAGVNTEAFF. The full variable domain, completed using reference TRBV30 and TRBJ1-1, is SQTIHQWPATLVQPVGSPLSLECTVEGTSNPNLYWYRQAAGRGLQLLFYSVGIGQISSEVPQNLSASRPQDRQFILSSKKLLLSDSGFYLCAWSVAGVNTEAFFGQGTRLTVV.

This clone was seen once. The V call is TRBV6-5, the J call TRBJ1-2; D unclear. The CDR3 sequence is 14 residues long. Germline values: CDR1 MNHEY, CDR2 SVGAGI. Trimming took 4 bases from V and 4 from J, leaving 13 bases between them. The chain's CDR3 is CASSFAGRAYGYTF. CDR3 DNA sequence: TGTGCCAGCAGTTTTGCCGGCAGAGCCTATGGCTACACCTTC.

On this clone: This probably arose from a read error, given a far larger clone one base away. The V and J genes are TRBV28 and TRBJ1-3, with D possibly TRBD1 on 5 matching bases. Germline values: CDR1 MDHEN, CDR2 SYDVKM. The CDR3 spans 14 residues. CDR3 in DNA: TGTGCCAGCAATTTACGGGGGGTTGAAAACACCATATATTTT. Protein product: CASNLRGVENTIYF.

The chain recombines TRBV7-9 with TRBJ2-2; no firm D call. Germline values: CDR1 SEHNR, CDR2 FQNEAQ (reference sequence). V gave up 2 bases and J gave up 6 bases, with 7 bases separating them. There are 13 residues in the CDR3. CDR3 sequence (DNA): TGTGCCAGCAGCTTACAGGTCTCCGGGGAGCTGTTTTTT. It specifies CASSLQVSGELFF.

V gene TRBV7-9 combines with J gene TRBJ2-7, with 11 positions matching TRBD2. Germline lookup yields CDR1 SEHNR and CDR2 FQNEAQ (reference sequence). V lost 2 bases to trimming and J lost 3 bases; unmatched junction nucleotides: 6. The CDR3 length is 16 residues. CDR3 protein: CASSLTASGGIYEQYF. Written as DNA, the CDR3 is TGTGCCAGCAGCTTAACGGCTAGCGGGGGGATCTACGAGCAGTACTTC.

The rearrangement links TRBV6-5 to TRBJ1-1; tentative D call: TRBD1 (5 bases). Trimming took 2 bases from V and 5 from J, leaving 15 bases between them. Germline CDR1 MNHEY, CDR2 SVGAGI. The CDR3 spans 15 residues. CDR3 region: CASSYGGFGYTEAFF. The CDR3 DNA is TGTGCCAGCAGTTACGGGGGTTTTGGGTATACTGAAGCTTTCTTT.

V gene TRBV5-1 combines with J gene TRBJ2-3, with 7 bases lining up with TRBD1. The V and J ends lost 4 bases and 3 bases, in that order; junction bases with no gene match: 8. This CDR3 is built from 15 residues. Per germline, CDR1 SGHRS and CDR2 YFSETQ. In DNA, the CDR3 is TGCGCCAGCAGCATCCAGACAGGGTCTACAGATACGCAGTATTTT. Translating it yields CASSIQTGSTDTQYF.

V and J are TRBV6-1 and TRBJ2-3; D not certain. The CDR3 is 15 residues long. Germline CDR1 reads MNHNS; CDR2 reads SASEGT. V lost 1 base to trimming and J lost 1 base, with 9 bases between them. CDR3 protein: CASSEDRIRTDTQYF. The CDR3 bases are TGTGCCAGCAGTGAAGACAGAATTCGCACAGATACGCAGTATTTT.

Remarks on this clone: A read error may be the cause here, since a much bigger clone is one base away. The sample contains more than one DNA sequence encoding this CDR3. The chain carries TRBV11-2 and TRBJ2-6; D not certain. The CDR3 covers 13 residues. Germline CDR1 SGHAT, CDR2 FQNNGV. Trimming left V 5 bases short and J 4 bases short, with 6 bases between. The CDR3 here is CASSLSGANVLTF. In DNA, the CDR3 is TGTGCCAGCAGCCTCTCAGGGGCCAACGTCCTGACTTTC.

The J gene is TRBJ2-7, the V gene TRBV4-3, with a possible D match to TRBD2 (6 bases). Germline V lookup: CDR1 LGHNA, CDR2 YSLEER. The V end was cut by 3 bases, the J end by 0 bases, with 15 bases between. This CDR3 contains 16 residues. The CDR3 bases are TGCGCCAGCAGCCAGGCCATAGCGGTTAGCTCCTACGAGCAGTACTTC. It encodes CASSQAIAVSSYEQYF.

This clone has just a few counts. The chain employs TRBV29-1 and TRBJ1-2; TRBD1 aligns across 7 bases. This CDR3 has 14 residues. V gave up 7 bases and J gave up 7 bases; unmatched junction bases: 15. Per germline, CDR1 SQVTM and CDR2 ANQGSEA. The CDR3 DNA reads TGCAGCGCGACCACAGGGGCGGTTTTGGTTGGCTACACCTTC. Translating gives CSATTGAVLVGYTF.

The V call is TRBV28, the J call TRBJ1-5; D is unresolved. V was shortened by 4 bases and J by 2 bases, with 6 bases between the two germline ends. The CDR3 extends over 13 amino acids. CDR1 MDHEN and CDR2 SYDVKM come from the germline V gene. CDR3 bases: TGTGCCAGCAGTTCCGACGGCAATCAGCCCCAGCATTTT. Its protein is CASSSDGNQPQHF.

CDR3 in DNA: TGTGCCACCAGCAGTCGGGACGGCGCCTACGAGCAGTACTTC. This gives the protein CATSSRDGAYEQYF. The chain employs TRBV15 and TRBJ2-7; D possibly uses TRBD1 or TRBD2 (5 bases each). V was shortened by 3 bases and J by 2 bases, with 11 bases between the two germline ends. CDR1 is LNHNV, CDR2 YYDKDF, per germline (reference sequence). The CDR3 consists of 14 residues. Variable domain in full (rest from reference TRBV15 and TRBJ2-7): DAMVIQNPRYQVTQFGKPVTLSCSQTLNHNVMYWYQQKSSQAPKLLFHYYDKDFNNEADTPDNFQSRRPNTSFCFLDIRSPGLGDTAMYLCATSSRDGAYEQYFGPGTRLTVT.

This clone came up a few times. The rearrangement joins TRBV6-5 to TRBJ1-6; 11 nucleotides match TRBD1. The V gene's germline CDR1 is MNHEY and CDR2 SVGAGI. The CDR3 loop spans 15 amino acids. V shed 7 bases and J 7 bases; nucleotides not matched to a gene: 6. CDR3 protein: CASKGQGGENSPLHF. The CDR3 DNA is TGTGCCAGCAAGGGACAGGGGGGAGAGAATTCACCCCTCCACTTT.

The chain combines TRBV7-2 with TRBJ2-7, with TRBD2 matching 7 bases. Looked up from germline, CDR1 is SGHTA and CDR2 is FQGNSA. The CDR3 is made up of 15 amino acids. J lost 4 bases, V lost 1 base, and 7 bases had no gene match. The CDR3 DNA sequence: TGTGCCAGCAGCTTAGGAGCGGGACCAGAGTACGAGCAGTACTTC. As protein: CASSLGAGPEYEQYF.

The chain has TRBV27 and TRBJ1-2; 7 nucleotides match TRBD1. The ends lost 3 bases at V and 0 bases at J; junction bases unmatched: 7. This CDR3 has 16 residues. Germline values: CDR1 MNHEY, CDR2 SMNVEV (reference sequence). DNA of the CDR3: TGTGCCAGCAGTTTTGAGGGGGCGAAGACTAACTATGGCTACACCTTC. Translation gives CASSFEGAKTNYGYTF.

This clone appeared a single time. The chain links TRBV5-1 to TRBJ2-3, with 11 bases fitting TRBD2. V dropped 1 base and J dropped 3; count of bases not matched to a gene: 7. The CDR3 spans 17 residues. Germline V lookup: CDR1 SGHRS, CDR2 YFSETQ. The CDR3 DNA is TGCGCCAGCAGCTTGCCCGTAGCGGGAGGGACTACAGATACGCAGTATTTT. This gives the protein CASSLPVAGGTTDTQYF.

The V gene is TRBV11-2, the J gene TRBJ1-6; a possible D gene is TRBD1 (5 bases). Deletions cut 5 bases from V and 10 bases from J, with 18 bases between. The CDR3 runs to 15 residues. CDR1 is SGHAT, CDR2 FQNNGV, per germline. CDR3 region: CASSPQMGRGSPLHF. The CDR3, as DNA: TGTGCCAGCAGCCCCCAGATGGGAAGGGGCTCACCCCTCCACTTT.